This T cell receptor beta chain was identified during a study of blood T cell repertoires in COVID-19. At the level of the study: The study drew acute and convalescent COVID-19 samples from the United States, Italy and Spain. The analysed material was cDNA or gDNA that came from T cells, B-cell-depleted T cells, or PBMCs.

Per the authors' pipeline: Amplification of reference gene primers provided the estimated nucleated cell counts. The data were produced by immunoSEQ multiplex PCR, yet TCRdb's version contains in-frame clones alone and is incomplete. That table gives V, J and clone size, and the DNA gave D and trimming. The repertoire includes about 100,000 clones, 80% of them detected once, and 16% sits in the top ten. Germline CDR1 is SGDLS and CDR2 is YYNGEE. This CDR3 comprises 14 residues. V was pared by 3 bases and J by 10 bases, with 8 bases of the junction left unmatched. This TCR was sampled from a human donor in a cohort sampled during active COVID-19. The specimen was peripheral blood. The chain has TRBV9 and TRBJ2-1, with TRBD2 identical over 9 bases. For the CDR3, the DNA is TGTGCCAGCAGCGCCGTATCGACTAGCGGAGAGCAGTTCTTC. Translation gives CASSAVSTSGEQFF. Full variable domain (outside the CDR3, taken from reference TRBV9 and TRBJ2-1): DSGVTQTPKHLITATGQRVTLRCSPRSGDLSVYWYQQSLDQGLQFLIQYYNGEERAKGNILERFSAQQFPDLHSELNLSSLELGDSALYFCASSAVSTSGEQFFGPGTRLTVL.